Following are 24 T cell receptor beta chains from one sample sequenced in a study of blood T cell repertoires in COVID-19. Sequencing used immunoSEQ multiplex PCR; TCRdb keeps in-frame clones, though not all of them. The sample lists hundreds of thousands of clones; just over 85% were seen once. Specimen: peripheral blood. These receptors all stem from a man in his fifties with COVID-19, enrolled during active disease.

The gene calls are TRBV4-3 and TRBJ1-5, with a weak D call TRBD1 (6 bases). Per germline, CDR1 LGHNA and CDR2 YSLEER. The CDR3 spans 17 residues. The V gene lost 0 bases and the J gene lost 0 bases, with 12 bases spanning the gap. The CDR3 sequence: CASSQELRGGSNQPQHF. Written as DNA, the CDR3 is TGCGCCAGCAGCCAAGAGTTGCGAGGGGGTAGCAATCAGCCCCAGCATTTT.

The V call is TRBV29-1, the J call TRBJ2-7; maybe TRBD1 (6 bases). V lost 4 bases and J lost 5, with 15 bases in between. CDR1 is SQVTM, CDR2 ANQGSEA, per germline. The CDR3 has 13 residues. The CDR3 protein is CSVGGTGLNEQYF. As DNA, the CDR3 is TGCAGCGTTGGTGGAACAGGGCTCAACGAGCAGTACTTC.

The rearrangement uses TRBV5-1 and TRBJ2-3; 9 nucleotides align to TRBD1. Germline V gene data show CDR1 as SGHRS and CDR2 as YFSETQ. Trimming at V came to 2 bases and at J to 5 bases, leaving 6 bases not matched to a gene. The CDR3 spans 15 residues. The CDR3 nucleotides are TGCGCCAGCAGCTTCGGACAGGGGCAGGGAGATACGCAGTATTTT. Protein product: CASSFGQGQGDTQYF.

This sequence joins TRBV6-5 and TRBJ2-5; D remains unclear. The germline gives CDR1 MNHEY, CDR2 SVGAGI. CDR3 length: 14 residues. V was clipped by 5 bases and J by 0 bases, with 10 bases between them. The CDR3 region has the DNA TGTGCCAGCAGTAACAACCGAAACCAAGAGACCCAGTACTTC. Encoded protein: CASSNNRNQETQYF.

The chain combines TRBV30 with TRBJ2-1; D remains ambiguous. Germline CDR1 and CDR2: GTSNPN and SVGIG (reference sequence). Trimming shortened V by 1 base and J by 7 bases, and 5 bases separated the two germline ends. This CDR3 contains 11 residues. The chain's CDR3 is CAWSESNEQFF. As DNA, the CDR3 is TGTGCCTGGAGTGAATCGAATGAGCAGTTCTTC.

The gene calls are TRBV27 and TRBJ2-5; D is unresolved. Germline V gives CDR1 MNHEY, CDR2 SMNVEV (reference sequence). This CDR3 has 15 amino acids. V was shortened by 0 bases and J by 0 bases, with 8 bases between the two germline ends. In DNA form, the CDR3 reads TGTGCCAGCAGTTTATCGATCAGGTACCAAGAGACCCAGTACTTC. As protein: CASSLSIRYQETQYF.

CDR3 coding DNA: TGTGCCAGCAGCTTAACACCCTTCTATGGCTACACCTTC. Amino acids: CASSLTPFYGYTF. The V and J genes are TRBV7-9 and TRBJ1-2; D unclear. Germline-derived CDR1 and CDR2 are SEHNR and FQNEAQ (reference sequence). Between the trimmed V and J ends, which lost 2 bases and 4 bases, there was a span of 8 bases. The CDR3 is made up of 13 amino acids.

The chain has TRBV19 and TRBJ2-7, with 9 bases matching TRBD1. V dropped 5 bases and J dropped 4; count of bases not matched to a gene: 3. Germline-derived CDR1 and CDR2 are LNHDA and SQIVND (reference sequence). The CDR3 covers 13 residues. The DNA of the CDR3 is TGTGCCAGTAGTGTGACAGGGGGGTACGAGCAGTACTTC. It translates to CASSVTGGYEQYF. The full variable domain, in which reference TRBV19 and TRBJ2-7 provide the parts outside the CDR3, is DGGITQSPKYLFRKEGQNVTLSCEQNLNHDAMYWYRQDPGQGLRLIYYSQIVNDFQKGDIAEGYSVSREKKESFPLTVTSAQKNPTAFYLCASSVTGGYEQYFGPGTRLTVT.

The V and J genes are TRBV7-9 and TRBJ1-6; TRBD1 agrees at 9 bases. Per germline, CDR1 SEHNR and CDR2 FQNEAQ (reference sequence). Trimming cost V 5 bases and J 9 bases; bases outside gene matches: 14. This CDR3 contains 17 residues. CDR3 sequence reads: CASSLGQGLTMGSPLHF. The CDR3 DNA sequence: TGTGCCAGCAGCCTGGGACAGGGCCTCACAATGGGTTCACCCCTCCACTTT.

This chain joins TRBV15 and TRBJ1-4; possibly TRBD1 for D (6 bases). Trimming shortened V by 5 bases and J by 4 bases, and 17 bases separated the two germline ends. Germline CDR1 is LNHNV and CDR2 is YYDKDF (reference sequence). The CDR3 totals 16 residues. The CDR3 DNA reads as TGTGCCACCAGCGGGACACTGGAAATAATTAATGAAAAACTGTTTTTT. It specifies CATSGTLEIINEKLFF. Full variable domain (remainder filled in from reference TRBV15 and TRBJ1-4): DAMVIQNPRYQVTQFGKPVTLSCSQTLNHNVMYWYQQKSSQAPKLLFHYYDKDFNNEADTPDNFQSRRPNTSFCFLDIRSPGLGDTAMYLCATSGTLEIINEKLFFGSGTQLSVL.

This clone was seen only a few times. This chain connects TRBV27 to TRBJ1-2, with D unclear. The V gene lost 4 bases and the J gene lost 13 bases, with 13 bases spanning the gap. The germline V gene encodes CDR1 MNHEY and CDR2 SMNVEV (reference sequence). The CDR3 consists of 11 residues. The CDR3 DNA reads as TGTGCCAGCAGTTCTATGGGCCAGTTCACCTTC. Protein: CASSSMGQFTF.

The genes are TRBV15 and TRBJ1-2; unclear D gene. CDR1 LNHNV and CDR2 YYDKDF come from the germline V gene (reference sequence). Trimming pared 3 bases from V and 4 bases from J, leaving 15 bases between. CDR3 length equals 15 residues. CDR3 sequence (DNA): TGTGCCACCAGCAGTGGCTCGTGGGAGGGCTATGGCTACACCTTC. It codes for CATSSGSWEGYGYTF.

The gene calls are TRBV18 and TRBJ1-5; D not certain. Germline loops: CDR1 KGHSH, CDR2 LQKENI. The CDR3 spans 18 residues. V was clipped by 3 bases and J by 0 bases, with 18 bases between them. The CDR3 DNA is TGTGCCAGCTCACCTACAGAGTTAAGCTTTTATAGCAATCAGCCCCAGCATTTT. This codes for CASSPTELSFYSNQPQHF.

The chain has TRBV19 and TRBJ1-5, with TRBD1 identical over 9 bases. The germline V gene encodes CDR1 LNHDA and CDR2 SQIVND (reference sequence). V lost 6 bases, J lost 7 bases, and 7 bases stayed unmatched. The CDR3 totals 14 residues. CDR3 residues: CASRTGTGRQPQHF. Written as DNA, the CDR3 is TGTGCCAGTAGGACGGGGACAGGGAGGCAGCCCCAGCATTTT.

CDR3: CASTEVLSRLHTQYF. CDR3 nucleotides: TGTGCCAGCACCGAAGTACTAAGTAGACTGCATACGCAGTATTTT. The chain recombines TRBV2 with TRBJ2-3; D unclear. Trimming removed 7 bases at V and 7 bases at J, with 21 bases between. Germline assignment: CDR1 SNHLY and CDR2 FYNNEI. This CDR3 is built from 15 residues.

This sequence joins TRBV7-8 and TRBJ2-3, with 12 bases identical to TRBD2. Unmatched junction bases numbered 8, after V lost 5 bases and J lost 5 bases. Germline CDR1 reads SGHVS; CDR2 reads FQNEAQ. CDR3 length: 16 residues. The CDR3 sequence is CASSPRTSGDGDTQYF. DNA for the CDR3: TGTGCCAGCAGCCCAAGGACTAGCGGGGACGGAGATACGCAGTATTTT.

The chain has TRBV14 and TRBJ1-1, with TRBD1 matching over 8 bases. The CDR3 runs 19 residues. J lost 2 bases, V lost 1 base, and 15 bases had no gene match. Germline assignment: CDR1 SGHDN and CDR2 FVKESK. CDR3 in amino acids: CASSQGWVTGQATNTEAFF. CDR3 in DNA: TGTGCCAGCAGCCAAGGTTGGGTCACGGGACAGGCGACAAACACTGAAGCTTTCTTT.

The chain is built from TRBV10-3 and TRBJ1-1, with D maybe TRBD1 (6 bases). CDR3 length equals 12 residues. Trimming stripped 9 bases from V and 0 bases from J, with 8 bases between. Germline CDR1 is ENHRY and CDR2 is SYGVKD. For the CDR3, the DNA is TGTGCCATAGGGACACTGAACACTGAAGCTTTCTTT. Translation gives CAIGTLNTEAFF.

The sample holds a few counts of this clone. The V call is TRBV23-1, the J call TRBJ1-2; D uncertain. TRBV23-1 is classed as an ORF, of uncertain function. This CDR3 region has 13 residues. V lost 3 bases and J lost 0, with 5 bases in between. The chain's CDR3 is CASSQTTNYGYTF. In DNA form, the CDR3 reads TGCGCCAGCAGTCAGACAACTAACTATGGCTACACCTTC.

As regards this clone: This sample includes further DNA sequences coding for the same CDR3. The rearrangement joins TRBV5-1 to TRBJ2-1; 11 bases are shared with TRBD2. CDR1 SGHRS and CDR2 YFSETQ come from the germline V gene. J gave up 6 bases and V 2 bases, and 1 base lay outside the gene matches. This CDR3 region has 14 residues. CDR3 nucleotide sequence: TGCGCCAGCAGCTTAGGACTAGCGGGCAATGAGCAGTTCTTC. Protein sequence: CASSLGLAGNEQFF.

The J gene is TRBJ2-7, the V gene TRBV7-9; possibly TRBD2 for D (6 bases). Looked up from germline, CDR1 is SEHNR and CDR2 is FQNEAQ (reference sequence). CDR3 size: 14 residues. Trimming cost V 3 bases and J 3 bases, with 12 bases left between them. This CDR3 is CASSLHTSFYEQYF. CDR3 bases: TGTGCCAGCAGCTTGCATACTAGCTTCTACGAGCAGTACTTC. Drawing the rest from reference TRBV7-9 and TRBJ2-7, the complete variable domain is DTGVSQNPRHKITKRGQNVTFRCDPISEHNRLYWYRQTLGQGPEFLTYFQNEAQLEKSRLLSDRFSAERPKGSFSTLEIQRTEQGDSAMYLCASSLHTSFYEQYFGPGTRLTVT.

Turning to this clone: The DNA is left out, because the CDR3 cannot be placed on it with certainty; the CDR3 is given as TCRdb lists it. This sequence joins TRBV5-1 and TRBJ2-2; the listed D gene, TRBD2, was not tested against the DNA. The CDR3 is 17 residues long, counting both termini. Germline-derived CDR1 and CDR2 are SGHRS and YFSETQ. CDR3 loop: CASSLQTAGGTPGSCFF.

The V gene is TRBV10-3, the J gene TRBJ2-3; 9 bases align to TRBD1. CDR3 length: 14 amino acids. V shed 6 bases, J shed 4 bases, and the junction held 5 bases outside the gene matches. Germline CDR1 ENHRY, CDR2 SYGVKD. The CDR3 protein is CAIRTGTGSDTQYF. Here the CDR3 DNA reads TGTGCCATCAGAACCGGGACAGGGTCAGATACGCAGTATTTT.

The chain couples TRBV19 to TRBJ2-7, with 9 bases matching TRBD1. Germline V lookup: CDR1 LNHDA, CDR2 SQIVND (reference sequence). After removal of 5 bases from V and 3 bases from J, the junction contained 11 bases not matched to a gene. The CDR3 has 16 residues. The CDR3 protein is CASSANRDRVYYEQYF. CDR3 sequence (DNA): TGTGCCAGTAGTGCCAACCGGGACAGGGTTTACTACGAGCAGTACTTC. Based on the CDR3 plus reference TRBV19 and TRBJ2-7, the full variable domain is DGGITQSPKYLFRKEGQNVTLSCEQNLNHDAMYWYRQDPGQGLRLIYYSQIVNDFQKGDIAEGYSVSREKKESFPLTVTSAQKNPTAFYLCASSANRDRVYYEQYFGPGTRLTVT.